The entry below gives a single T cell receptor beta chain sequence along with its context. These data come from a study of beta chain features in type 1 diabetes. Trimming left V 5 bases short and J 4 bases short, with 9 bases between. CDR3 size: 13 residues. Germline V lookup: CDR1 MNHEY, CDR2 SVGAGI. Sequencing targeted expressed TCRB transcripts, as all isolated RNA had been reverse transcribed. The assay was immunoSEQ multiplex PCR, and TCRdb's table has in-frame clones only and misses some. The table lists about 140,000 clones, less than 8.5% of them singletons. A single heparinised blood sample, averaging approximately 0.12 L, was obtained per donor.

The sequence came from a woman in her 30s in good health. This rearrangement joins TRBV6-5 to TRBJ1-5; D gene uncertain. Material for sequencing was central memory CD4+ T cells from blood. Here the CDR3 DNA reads TGTGCCAGCAGTCTTAGAGATAATCAGCCCCAGCATTTT. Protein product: CASSLRDNQPQHF.